These 9 T cell receptor beta chains came from one sample sequenced in a study of shared clonotypes between healthy human individuals. Sequencing used immunoSEQ multiplex PCR; TCRdb keeps in-frame clones, though not all of them. The table lists under 650,000 clones, around 96% of them singletons. Sequences were obtained from naive CD4+ T cells sorted from blood. This sample's subset: CD45RA+ positively selected. All receptors come from a woman aged 25 to 39 in good health.

The rearrangement links TRBV5-6 to TRBJ1-1; D uncertain. The CDR3 is 13 residues long. Germline-derived CDR1 and CDR2 are SGHDT and YYEEEE. The ends were cut back, 1 base at V and 1 base at J, with 5 bases in the middle. The CDR3 sequence: CASSLRENTEAFF. CDR3 coding DNA: TGTGCCAGCAGCTTGAGGGAGAACACTGAAGCTTTCTTT.

J is TRBJ2-7 and V is TRBV27; tentative D call: TRBD1 (6 bases). Trimming stripped 6 bases from V and 0 bases from J, with 18 bases between. The CDR3 length is 16 residues. Germline V gene data show CDR1 as MNHEY and CDR2 as SMNVEV (reference sequence). The CDR3 region is CASRKFRQASSYEQYF. CDR3 nucleotides: TGTGCCAGCAGAAAATTCAGACAGGCAAGCTCCTACGAGCAGTACTTC.

The rearrangement joins TRBV7-9 to TRBJ1-2; tentatively, D is TRBD1 (6 bases). CDR3 length equals 15 residues. Germline V gives CDR1 SEHNR, CDR2 FQNEAQ (reference sequence). V lost 7 bases to trimming and J lost 4 bases, with 19 bases between them. CDR3 in amino acids: CASTPSTGNPYGYTF. In DNA, the CDR3 is TGTGCCAGCACTCCCAGTACAGGGAATCCCTATGGCTACACCTTC. The whole variable domain, remainder taken from reference TRBV7-9 and TRBJ1-2, is DTGVSQNPRHKITKRGQNVTFRCDPISEHNRLYWYRQTLGQGPEFLTYFQNEAQLEKSRLLSDRFSAERPKGSFSTLEIQRTEQGDSAMYLCASTPSTGNPYGYTFGSGTRLTVV.

CDR3 DNA: TGTGCCAGCACAGACTATAGCTCCTACGAGCAGTACTTC. Protein product: CASTDYSSYEQYF. The rearrangement uses TRBV6-1 and TRBJ2-7; weak D call: TRBD2 (5 bases). There are 13 residues in the CDR3. V was shortened by 7 bases and J by 0 bases, with 10 bases between the two germline ends. Germline lookup yields CDR1 MNHNS and CDR2 SASEGT.

The V call is TRBV6-1, the J call TRBJ2-7, with a possible D match to TRBD1 (5 bases). CDR1 and CDR2 from the germline V gene are MNHNS and SASEGT. CDR3 length equals 15 residues. V was clipped by 3 bases and J by 7 bases, with 19 bases between them. CDR3: CASSDWGSGAGEQYF. The CDR3, as DNA: TGTGCCAGCAGTGATTGGGGATCCGGAGCAGGGGAGCAGTACTTC.

The CDR3, as DNA: TGTGCCAGTAGTCCACAGATGGGCCTCCTAGCGGGAATTATCAATGAGCAGTTCTTC. It encodes CASSPQMGLLAGIINEQFF. The V and J genes are TRBV19 and TRBJ2-1, with 9 nucleotides matching TRBD2. The CDR3 is 19 residues long. The V and J ends lost 5 bases and 6 bases, in that order; junction bases with no gene match: 20. In germline, CDR1 is LNHDA, CDR2 SQIVND (reference sequence).

The chain carries TRBV28 and TRBJ2-3; 9 nucleotides line up with TRBD1. The CDR3 is made up of 14 amino acids. V dropped 5 bases and J dropped 8; count of bases not matched to a gene: 8. Per the germline V gene, CDR1 is MDHEN and CDR2 is SYDVKM. CDR3: CASSPGQGRRTQYF. The CDR3 DNA reads as TGTGCCAGCAGTCCGGGACAGGGAAGACGTACGCAGTATTTT.

The chain employs TRBV7-9 and TRBJ2-7, with 9 bases lining up with TRBD2. The CDR3 consists of 13 residues. V lost 5 bases and J lost 4; bases outside the gene matches: 3. Germline CDR1 reads SEHNR; CDR2 reads FQNEAQ (reference sequence). CDR3 nucleotides: TGTGCCAGCAGCAGACTAGCGGATTACGAGCAGTACTTC. This gives the protein CASSRLADYEQYF. Filled out from reference TRBV7-9 and TRBJ2-7, the complete variable domain reads DTGVSQNPRHKITKRGQNVTFRCDPISEHNRLYWYRQTLGQGPEFLTYFQNEAQLEKSRLLSDRFSAERPKGSFSTLEIQRTEQGDSAMYLCASSRLADYEQYFGPGTRLTVT.

This rearrangement joins TRBV11-2 to TRBJ2-1; TRBD1 matches at 9 bases. This CDR3 is built from 15 residues. V trimming: 4 bases; J trimming: 1 base; junction bases outside the gene matches: 2. Looked up from germline, CDR1 is SGHAT and CDR2 is FQNNGV. CDR3 nucleotides: TGTGCCAGCAGCTCCGGACAGGGGTCCTACAATGAGCAGTTCTTC. Protein sequence: CASSSGQGSYNEQFF.